A selection of T cell receptor beta chains follows, all from one sample in a study of shared clonotypes between healthy human individuals. Using immunoSEQ multiplex PCR, the repertoire was profiled, and TCRdb retains in-frame clones only, with some absent. Among over a million clones listed, about 98.5% were seen once. The sample was naive CD4+ T cells sorted from blood. Receptors originate from a man aged 25-45 years in good health. Both conserved end residues are part of each CDR3. The D gene is left open where the match is weak. Size values are once, few and many counts, or a class for expanded clones, and some rows have none.

D	size	V	J	CDR3	DNA
.	.	TRBV29-1	TRBJ1-1	CSVDRAMNTEAFF	TGCAGCGTTGATCGGGCGATGAACACTGAAGCTTTCTTT
TRBD1	once	TRBV5-1	TRBJ2-7	CASSPGTGASYEQYF	TGCGCCAGCAGCCCCGGGACAGGAGCATCCTACGAGCAGTACTTC
.	.	TRBV12-2	TRBJ1-1	CATPFPNTEAFF	TGTGCAACCCCCTTTCCGAACACTGAAGCTTTCTTT
TRBD2	once	TRBV5-1	TRBJ2-7	CASNSGTSGAYEQYF	TGCGCCAGCAATTCGGGGACTAGCGGGGCCTACGAGCAGTACTTC
.	.	TRBV6-5	TRBJ2-1	CASSSGRSSYNEQFF	TGTGCCAGCAGCTCCGGACGGAGCTCCTACAATGAGCAGTTCTTC
.	.	TRBV7-2	TRBJ2-3	CASSLEVDSTDTQYF	TGTGCCAGCAGCTTAGAAGTAGATAGCACAGATACGCAGTATTTT
.	.	TRBV19	TRBJ2-1	CASTADGHYNEQFF	TGTGCCAGTACGGCTGACGGTCATTACAATGAGCAGTTCTTC
.	.	TRBV29-1	TRBJ2-7	CSVEEKTGRYEQYF	TGCAGCGTTGAAGAAAAGACAGGGAGGTACGAGCAGTACTTC
.	.	TRBV6-6	TRBJ2-5	CASSYLWETQYF	TGTGCCAGCAGTTACCTTTGGGAGACCCAGTACTTC
.	.	TRBV5-1	TRBJ1-3	CASSLAPGNTIYF	TGCGCCAGCAGCTTGGCCCCTGGAAACACCATATATTTT
.	.	TRBV5-5	TRBJ2-7	CASSLTSNHPYEQYF	TGTGCCAGCAGCCTTACTAGTAATCACCCCTACGAGCAGTACTTC
.	.	TRBV19	TRBJ1-5	CASSQHFNQPQHF	TGTGCCAGTAGCCAACATTTTAATCAGCCCCAGCATTTT
.	once	TRBV6-4	TRBJ2-1	CASSDSERRSSYNEQFF	TGTGCCAGCAGTGACTCGGAGCGCCGGAGCTCCTACAATGAGCAGTTCTTC
.	.	TRBV15	TRBJ2-1	CATSIKRTGGLFF	TGTGCCACCAGTATAAAGCGGACTGGTGGGCTGTTCTTC